The entry that follows covers one TCR beta chain sequence. Its antigen is unidentified. Other DNA sequences in the same sample also yield this CDR3. This specimen comes from a study of T cell responses to AZD1222 COVID-19 vaccine. Study details: The study pooled second doses at about 4 or about 12 weeks. General study findings and limits: Close to half of spike-specific TCRs reportedly recognize unmutated variant regions. Without day 14 samples, only post-peak T cell repertoires were studied. The sample set comprised mostly white British donors with more females, and clonal diversity was possibly underestimated.

After removal of 6 bases from V and 4 bases from J, the junction contained 4 bases not matched to a gene. The CDR3 length is 13 residues. Sequencing was performed with immunoSEQ multiplex PCR; in TCRdb, only in-frame clones are kept and a portion is missing. The sample contains around 160,000 clones, 85% to 95% of which appear only once. The V call is TRBV12-3 or TRBV12-4, the J call TRBJ1-1, with TRBD1 identical over 8 bases. The material was peripheral blood, obtained on day 0 of AZD1222 vaccination. The source is an adult in good health. The CDR3, as DNA: TGTGCCAGCAGCGCTACAGGGGGCACTGAAGCTTTCTTT. It codes for CASSATGGTEAFF.